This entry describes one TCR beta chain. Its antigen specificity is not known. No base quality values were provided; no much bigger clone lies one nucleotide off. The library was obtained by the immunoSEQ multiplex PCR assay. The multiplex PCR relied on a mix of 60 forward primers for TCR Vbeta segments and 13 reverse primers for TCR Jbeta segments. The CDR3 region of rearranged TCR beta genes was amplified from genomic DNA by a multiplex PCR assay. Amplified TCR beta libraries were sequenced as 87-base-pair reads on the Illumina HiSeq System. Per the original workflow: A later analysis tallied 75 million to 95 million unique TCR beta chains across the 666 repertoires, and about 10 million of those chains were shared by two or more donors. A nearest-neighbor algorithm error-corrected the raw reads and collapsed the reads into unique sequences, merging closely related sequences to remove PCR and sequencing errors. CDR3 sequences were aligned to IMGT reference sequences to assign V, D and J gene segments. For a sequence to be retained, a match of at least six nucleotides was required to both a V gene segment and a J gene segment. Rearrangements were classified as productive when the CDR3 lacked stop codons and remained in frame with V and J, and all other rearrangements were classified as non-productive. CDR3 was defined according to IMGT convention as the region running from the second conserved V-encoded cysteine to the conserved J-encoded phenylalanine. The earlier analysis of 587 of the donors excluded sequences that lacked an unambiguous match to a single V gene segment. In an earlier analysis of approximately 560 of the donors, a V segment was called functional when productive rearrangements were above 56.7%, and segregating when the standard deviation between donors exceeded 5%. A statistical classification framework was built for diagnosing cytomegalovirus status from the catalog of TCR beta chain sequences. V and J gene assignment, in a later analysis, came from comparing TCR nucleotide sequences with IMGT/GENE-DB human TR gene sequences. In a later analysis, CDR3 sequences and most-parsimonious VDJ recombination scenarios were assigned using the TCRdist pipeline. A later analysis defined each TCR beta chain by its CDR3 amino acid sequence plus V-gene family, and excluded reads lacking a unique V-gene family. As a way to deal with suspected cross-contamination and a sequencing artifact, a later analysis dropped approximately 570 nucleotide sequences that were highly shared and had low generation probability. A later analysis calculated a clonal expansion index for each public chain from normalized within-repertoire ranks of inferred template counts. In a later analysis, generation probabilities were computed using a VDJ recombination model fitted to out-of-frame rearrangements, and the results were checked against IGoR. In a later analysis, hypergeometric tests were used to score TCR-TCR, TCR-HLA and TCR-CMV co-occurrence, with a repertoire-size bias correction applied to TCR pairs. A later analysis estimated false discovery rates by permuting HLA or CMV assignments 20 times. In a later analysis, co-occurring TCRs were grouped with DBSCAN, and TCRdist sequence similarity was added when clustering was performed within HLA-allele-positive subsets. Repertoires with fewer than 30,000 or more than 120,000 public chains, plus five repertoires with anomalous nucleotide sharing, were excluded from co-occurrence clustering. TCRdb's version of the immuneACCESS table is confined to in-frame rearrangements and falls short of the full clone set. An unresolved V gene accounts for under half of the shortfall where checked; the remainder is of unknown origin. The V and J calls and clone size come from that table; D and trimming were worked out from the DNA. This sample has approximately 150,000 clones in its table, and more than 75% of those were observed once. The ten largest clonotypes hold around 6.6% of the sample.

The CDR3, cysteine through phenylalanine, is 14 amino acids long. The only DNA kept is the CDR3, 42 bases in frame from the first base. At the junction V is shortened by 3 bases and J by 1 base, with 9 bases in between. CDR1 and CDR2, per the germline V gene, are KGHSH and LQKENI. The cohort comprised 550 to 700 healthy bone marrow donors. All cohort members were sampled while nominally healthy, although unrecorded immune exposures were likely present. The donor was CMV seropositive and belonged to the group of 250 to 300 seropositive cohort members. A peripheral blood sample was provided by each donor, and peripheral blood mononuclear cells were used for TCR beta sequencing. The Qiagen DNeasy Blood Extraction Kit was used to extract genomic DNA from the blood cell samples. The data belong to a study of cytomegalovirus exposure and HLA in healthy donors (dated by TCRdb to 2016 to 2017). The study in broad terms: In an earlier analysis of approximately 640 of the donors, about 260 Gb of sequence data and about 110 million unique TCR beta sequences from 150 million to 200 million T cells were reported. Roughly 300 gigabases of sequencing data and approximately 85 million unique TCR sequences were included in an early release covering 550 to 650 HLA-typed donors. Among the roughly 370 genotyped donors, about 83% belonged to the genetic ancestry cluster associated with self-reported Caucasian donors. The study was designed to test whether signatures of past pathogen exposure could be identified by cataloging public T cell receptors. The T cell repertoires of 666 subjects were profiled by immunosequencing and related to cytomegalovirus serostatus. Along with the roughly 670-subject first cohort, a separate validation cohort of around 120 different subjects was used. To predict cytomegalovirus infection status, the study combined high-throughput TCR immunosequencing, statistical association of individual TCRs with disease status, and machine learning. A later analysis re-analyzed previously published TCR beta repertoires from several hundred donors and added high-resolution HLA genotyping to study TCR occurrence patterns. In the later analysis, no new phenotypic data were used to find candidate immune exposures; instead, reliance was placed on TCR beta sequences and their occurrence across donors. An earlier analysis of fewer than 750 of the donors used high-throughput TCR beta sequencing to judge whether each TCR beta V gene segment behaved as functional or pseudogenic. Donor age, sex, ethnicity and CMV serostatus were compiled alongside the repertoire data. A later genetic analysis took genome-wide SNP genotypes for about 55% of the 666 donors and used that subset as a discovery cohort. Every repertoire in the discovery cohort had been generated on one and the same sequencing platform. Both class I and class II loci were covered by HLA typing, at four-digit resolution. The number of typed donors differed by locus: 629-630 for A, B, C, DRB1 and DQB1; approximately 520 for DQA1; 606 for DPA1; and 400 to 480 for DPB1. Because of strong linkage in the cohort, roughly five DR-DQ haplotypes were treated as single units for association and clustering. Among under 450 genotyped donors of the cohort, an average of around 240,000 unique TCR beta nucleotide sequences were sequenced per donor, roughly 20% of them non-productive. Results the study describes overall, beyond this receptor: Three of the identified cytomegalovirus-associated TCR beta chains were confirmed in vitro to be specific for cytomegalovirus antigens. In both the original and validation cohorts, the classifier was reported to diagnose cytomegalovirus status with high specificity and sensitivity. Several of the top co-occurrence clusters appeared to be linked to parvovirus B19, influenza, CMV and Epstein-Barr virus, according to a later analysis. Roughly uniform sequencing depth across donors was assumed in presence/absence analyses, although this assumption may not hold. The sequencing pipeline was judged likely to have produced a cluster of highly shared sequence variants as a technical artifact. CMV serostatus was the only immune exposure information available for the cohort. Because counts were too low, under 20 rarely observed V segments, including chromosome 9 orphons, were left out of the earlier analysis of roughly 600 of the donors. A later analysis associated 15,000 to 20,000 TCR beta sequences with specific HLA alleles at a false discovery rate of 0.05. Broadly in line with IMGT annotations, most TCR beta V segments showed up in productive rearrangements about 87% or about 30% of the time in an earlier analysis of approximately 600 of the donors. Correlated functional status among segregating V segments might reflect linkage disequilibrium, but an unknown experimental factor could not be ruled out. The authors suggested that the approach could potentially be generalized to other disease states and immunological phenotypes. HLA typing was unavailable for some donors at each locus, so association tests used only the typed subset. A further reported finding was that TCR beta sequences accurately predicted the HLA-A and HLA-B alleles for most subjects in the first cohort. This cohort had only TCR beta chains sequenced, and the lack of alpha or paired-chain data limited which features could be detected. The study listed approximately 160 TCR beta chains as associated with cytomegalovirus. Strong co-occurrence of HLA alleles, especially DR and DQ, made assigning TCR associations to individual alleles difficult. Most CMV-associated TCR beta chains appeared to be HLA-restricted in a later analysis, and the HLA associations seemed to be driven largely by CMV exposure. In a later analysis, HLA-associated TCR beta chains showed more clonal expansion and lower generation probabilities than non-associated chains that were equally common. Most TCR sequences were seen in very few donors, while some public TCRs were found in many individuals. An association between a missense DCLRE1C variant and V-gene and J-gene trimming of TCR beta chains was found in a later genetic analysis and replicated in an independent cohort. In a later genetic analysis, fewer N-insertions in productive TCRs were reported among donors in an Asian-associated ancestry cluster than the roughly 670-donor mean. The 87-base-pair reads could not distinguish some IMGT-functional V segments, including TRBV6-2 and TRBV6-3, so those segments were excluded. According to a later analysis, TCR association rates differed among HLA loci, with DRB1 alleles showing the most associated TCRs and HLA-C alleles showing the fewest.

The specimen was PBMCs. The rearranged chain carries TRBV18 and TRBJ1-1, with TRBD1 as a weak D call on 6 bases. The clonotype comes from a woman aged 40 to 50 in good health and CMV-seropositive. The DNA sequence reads TGTGCCAGCTCACCTATCAGGGGGAACACTGAAGCTTTCTTT. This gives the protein CASSPIRGNTEAFF. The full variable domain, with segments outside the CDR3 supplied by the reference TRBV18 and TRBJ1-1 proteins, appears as NAGVMQNPRHLVRRRGQEARLRCSPMKGHSHVYWYRQLPEEGLKFMVYLQKENIIDESGMPKERFSAEFPKEGPSILRIQQVVRGDSAAYFCASSPIRGNTEAFFGQGTRLTVV.